Sequencing of this TCR beta chain was carried out in a study of cytomegalovirus exposure and HLA in healthy donors. Points from the study as a whole: Later work associated approximately 17,000 TCR beta sequences with HLA alleles at 0.05 false discovery rate. Reports indicated that the classifier achieved high specificity and sensitivity in diagnosing cytomegalovirus status. In presence/absence analyses, roughly uniform sequencing depth across donors was assumed.

As concerns this clone: Antigen: not known.

The PCR used 60 Vbeta and 13 Jbeta primers. Method: immunoSEQ multiplex PCR; TCRdb's copy keeps in-frame clones and lacks some. The sample table includes 55,000 to 70,000 clones. This sequence originates from a female donor in good health and CMV-seropositive. Specimen: PBMCs.

CDR3 coding DNA: TGTGCCAGCAGTTTAAAATACTCTGGAAACACCATATATTTT. This translates into CASSLKYSGNTIYF. The rearrangement joins TRBV6-5 to TRBJ1-3, with unresolved D. CDR3 length: 14 residues. Germline V gives CDR1 MNHEY, CDR2 SVGAGI. The germline V and J ends were trimmed by 4 bases and 0 bases, with 7 bases remaining between them.